One and the same sample provided the 27 T cell receptor beta chains below, sequenced in a study of blood T cell repertoires in COVID-19. The data were produced by immunoSEQ multiplex PCR, yet TCRdb's version contains in-frame clones alone and is incomplete. This table holds hundreds of thousands of clones, approximately 86% found once. Input material: PBMCs or T cells enriched from blood (not recorded which). The receptors derive from a woman between 40 and 50 years old with acute COVID-19.

CDR3 loop: CASSQDRGAGSTDTQYF. Here the CDR3 DNA reads TGCGCCAGCAGCCAAGATCGAGGAGCGGGTAGCACAGATACGCAGTATTTT. The chain has TRBV4-1 and TRBJ2-3; D is possibly TRBD2 (6 bases). The CDR3 consists of 17 residues. Between the trimmed V and J ends, which lost 0 bases and 0 bases, there was a span of 13 bases. Germline values: CDR1 MGHRA, CDR2 YSYEKL.

V usage is TRBV4-3 and J usage is TRBJ1-4; TRBD1 matches at 7 bases. Germline lookup yields CDR1 LGHNA and CDR2 YSLEER. V trimming: 0 bases; J trimming: 7 bases; junction bases outside the gene matches: 8. This CDR3 comprises 16 residues. The CDR3 reads CASSQDQGVLGEKLFF. The CDR3 coding sequence is TGCGCCAGCAGCCAAGATCAGGGGGTTTTAGGTGAAAAACTGTTTTTT.

This chain links TRBV24-1 with TRBJ2-3, with D possibly TRBD2 on 5 matching bases. V lost 5 bases and J lost 2, with 10 bases in between. CDR3 length: 14 residues. Germline V gene lookup returns CDR1 KGHDR and CDR2 SFDVKD. CDR3 amino acids: CATSGPGSTDTQYF. CDR3 sequence (DNA): TGTGCCACCAGTGGTCCGGGATCCACAGATACGCAGTATTTT.

The rearrangement uses TRBV27 and TRBJ2-7, with 8 bases aligning to TRBD2. The CDR3 loop spans 15 amino acids. Trimming cost V 4 bases and J 2 bases; bases outside gene matches: 7. Germline V CDR1 and CDR2: MNHEY, SMNVEV (reference sequence). The CDR3 sequence is CASSSSGRGAYEQYF. The CDR3 nucleotides are TGTGCCAGCAGTTCGAGCGGGAGAGGTGCCTACGAGCAGTACTTC.

This clone came up once. This sequence joins TRBV6-2 or TRBV6-3 and TRBJ1-5, with D possibly being TRBD1 (6 bases). This CDR3 has 12 amino acids. Trimming took 4 bases from V and 7 from J, leaving 8 bases between them. Looked up from germline, CDR1 is MNHEY and CDR2 is SVGEGT. The CDR3 here is CASSSGGQPQHF. The CDR3 bases are TGTGCCAGCAGTTCGGGGGGCCAGCCCCAGCATTTT.

This sequence joins TRBV11-3 and TRBJ1-2; 7 positions agree with TRBD1. Germline CDR1 is SGHNT and CDR2 is YENEEA. This CDR3 is 15 amino acids long. Trimming removed 4 bases from V and 8 bases from J; junction bases left unmatched: 13. As DNA, the CDR3 is TGTGCCAGCAGCTCGGAACAGGGGCTTGATCGGGGCTACACCTTC. Its translation: CASSSEQGLDRGYTF.

This CDR3 is CASSWTGDGANVLTF. The CDR3 bases are TGTGCCAGCAGCTGGACAGGGGACGGGGCCAACGTCCTGACTTTC. V is TRBV7-3 and J is TRBJ2-6; 9 bases fit TRBD1. Per the germline V gene, CDR1 is SGHTA and CDR2 is FQGTGA. The CDR3 is 15 amino acids. V was clipped by 4 bases and J by 4 bases; unmatched bases: 2.

The chain employs TRBV7-8 and TRBJ2-1; 10 nucleotides agree with TRBD2. Losses at the gene ends were 1 base for V and 1 base for J; bases not matched to a gene: 10. CDR3 length equals 19 residues. Per germline, CDR1 SGHVS and CDR2 FQNEAQ. This CDR3 reads CASSLVLGLADRSYNEQFF. CDR3 nucleotides: TGTGCCAGCAGCTTAGTACTAGGACTAGCGGACAGATCCTACAATGAGCAGTTCTTC.

In this sample, this clone turned up once. The chain links TRBV5-1 to TRBJ1-4; a possible D gene is TRBD1 (5 bases). CDR1 and CDR2 (germline): SGHRS, YFSETQ. This CDR3 has 14 amino acids. Trimming removed 1 base from V and 8 bases from J, with 12 bases in between. The CDR3 region is CASSLNQGGEKLFF. The CDR3 DNA is TGCGCCAGCAGCTTGAATCAGGGAGGAGAAAAACTGTTTTTT. Based on the CDR3 plus reference TRBV5-1 and TRBJ1-4, the full variable domain is KAGVTQTPRYLIKTRGQQVTLSCSPISGHRSVSWYQQTPGQGLQFLFEYFSETQRNKGNFPGRFSGRQFSNSRSEMNVSTLELGDSALYLCASSLNQGGEKLFFGSGTQLSVL.

This clone was picked up a small number of times. The rearrangement links TRBV6-2 or TRBV6-3 to TRBJ1-2, with 9 bases aligning to TRBD1. J gave up 5 bases and V 2 bases, and 3 bases lay outside the gene matches. The length of the CDR3 is 14 residues. In germline, CDR1 is MNHEY, CDR2 SVGEGT. The CDR3: CASSYNRGLYGYTF. The CDR3 DNA sequence: TGTGCCAGCAGTTACAACAGGGGGCTGTATGGCTACACCTTC.

The rearrangement uses TRBV6-5 and TRBJ2-3; 8 bases are shared with TRBD2. Looked up from germline, CDR1 is MNHEY and CDR2 is SVGAGI. J was trimmed by 4 bases and V by 3 bases; bases with no gene match: 3. The CDR3 length is 14 residues. The CDR3 DNA follows: TGTGCCAGCAGTTATAGCGGGACGGCAGATACGCAGTATTTT. Encoded protein: CASSYSGTADTQYF.

The genes are TRBV6-5 and TRBJ1-1; no clear D. V dropped 2 bases and J dropped 1 base, with 11 bases sitting between them. This CDR3 is built from 15 residues. Germline CDR1 and CDR2: MNHEY and SVGAGI. This CDR3 reads CASSYEGRRNTEAFF. The CDR3 DNA follows: TGTGCCAGCAGTTACGAGGGCAGGAGGAACACTGAAGCTTTCTTT.

The gene calls are TRBV28 and TRBJ2-3; D possibly corresponds to TRBD1 (6 bases). With 7 bases removed from V and 4 bases from J, the gap between germline ends came to 21 bases. The CDR3 contains 16 residues. Germline CDR1 and CDR2: MDHEN and SYDVKM. Here the CDR3 DNA reads TGTGCCAGCAAGGGCCCTTGGGGGCAAGTTGCAGATACGCAGTATTTT. Protein: CASKGPWGQVADTQYF.

This sequence joins TRBV19 and TRBJ2-1; 8 bases match TRBD1. The CDR3 sequence is 13 residues long. Losses at the gene ends were 5 bases for V and 7 bases for J; bases not matched to a gene: 4. CDR1 and CDR2 (germline): LNHDA, SQIVND (reference sequence). CDR3 sequence (DNA): TGTGCCAGTAGTTCACAGGGGGGAAATGAGCAGTTCTTC. Translated: CASSSQGGNEQFF. The variable domain in full, completed from reference TRBV19 and TRBJ2-1, reads DGGITQSPKYLFRKEGQNVTLSCEQNLNHDAMYWYRQDPGQGLRLIYYSQIVNDFQKGDIAEGYSVSREKKESFPLTVTSAQKNPTAFYLCASSSQGGNEQFFGPGTRLTVL.

The V call is TRBV5-6, the J call TRBJ2-7; 7 nucleotides line up with TRBD1. Per the germline V gene, CDR1 is SGHDT and CDR2 is YYEEEE. The V and J ends lost 0 bases and 5 bases, in that order; junction bases with no gene match: 8. The CDR3 has 15 residues. The CDR3: CASSLVGGATHEQYF. CDR3 nucleotide sequence: TGTGCCAGCAGCTTGGTAGGGGGCGCGACCCACGAGCAGTACTTC.

This clone was found a few times. The chain links TRBV5-8 to TRBJ2-1, with D perhaps matching TRBD1 (5 bases). V gave up 1 base and J gave up 10 bases, with 18 bases separating them. This CDR3 spans 15 amino acids. CDR1 is SGHTS, CDR2 YDEGEE, per germline. The DNA for the CDR3 is TGTGCCAGCAGCTTGATGGACCCAGGGCCAGAAGAGCAGTTCTTC. This encodes CASSLMDPGPEEQFF.

This clone was counted at least ten times. This chain uses TRBV5-1 with TRBJ2-1, with D uncertain. Trimming took off 0 bases at V and 11 bases at J, with 9 bases between the two ends. The CDR3 runs 12 residues. Germline V gene sequence: CDR1 SGHRS, CDR2 YFSETQ. The CDR3 protein is CASSLDNYQQFF. The CDR3 DNA follows: TGCGCCAGCAGCTTGGACAACTATCAGCAGTTCTTC.

The gene calls are TRBV24-1 and TRBJ2-1; D is perhaps TRBD2 (5 bases). V was pared by 3 bases and J by 0 bases, with 11 bases between. CDR3 size: 16 residues. CDR1 and CDR2 from the germline V gene are KGHDR and SFDVKD. CDR3 region: CATSDPKRLSYNEQFF. CDR3 nucleotides: TGTGCCACCAGTGATCCAAAGCGGCTCTCCTACAATGAGCAGTTCTTC.

The gene calls are TRBV6-5 and TRBJ2-2, with 8 bases aligning to TRBD2. CDR1 and CDR2 from the germline V gene are MNHEY and SVGAGI. The CDR3 extends over 16 amino acids. With 1 base clipped from V and 3 bases from J, the junction kept 4 bases outside the gene matches. CDR3 nucleotide sequence: TGTGCCAGCAGTTACTGGACTAGCAGAGACACCGGGGAGCTGTTTTTT. Encoded protein: CASSYWTSRDTGELFF.

This chain uses TRBV6-1 with TRBJ1-1; maybe TRBD1 (5 bases). Germline-derived CDR1 and CDR2 are MNHNS and SASEGT. The CDR3 has 16 amino acids. V gave up 2 bases and J gave up 3 bases, with 16 bases separating them. The CDR3 region is CASSEPWGLEDTEAFF. CDR3 in DNA: TGTGCCAGCAGTGAACCGTGGGGCCTCGAGGACACTGAAGCTTTCTTT.

V usage is TRBV5-4 and J usage is TRBJ2-7, with TRBD2 identical over 7 bases. The germline gives CDR1 SGHNT, CDR2 YYREEE (reference sequence). This CDR3 has 13 residues. Losses at the gene ends were 6 bases for V and 5 bases for J; bases not matched to a gene: 8. CDR3 protein: CASTRESGDEQYF. CDR3 sequence (DNA): TGTGCCAGCACCCGGGAGAGCGGGGACGAGCAGTACTTC.

The chain links TRBV15 to TRBJ2-3; D is possibly TRBD2 (6 bases). CDR3 length equals 17 residues. CDR1 is LNHNV and CDR2 is YYDKDF in the germline V gene (reference sequence). V was pared by 3 bases and J by 5 bases, with 21 bases between. The CDR3 reads CATSSPREGGSVDTQYF. The CDR3, as DNA: TGTGCCACCAGCAGCCCGCGGGAAGGAGGGAGCGTAGATACGCAGTATTTT.

The rearrangement links TRBV5-1 to TRBJ2-3, with a weak D call TRBD2 (6 bases). The V and J ends lost 4 bases and 5 bases respectively, with 17 bases between them. The germline CDR1 and CDR2 sequences are SGHRS and YFSETQ. The CDR3 runs 15 residues. The CDR3 reads CASSPRGLAGDTQYF. The CDR3 region has the DNA TGCGCCAGCAGCCCCCGGGGGTTGGCGGGAGATACGCAGTATTTT.

The DNA for the CDR3 is TGTGCCAGTAGTATAACGGGAGGGGGGGAGCAGTTCTTC. Encoded protein: CASSITGGGEQFF. This chain joins TRBV19 and TRBJ2-1, with 8 bases aligning to TRBD2. Germline V gene lookup returns CDR1 LNHDA and CDR2 SQIVND (reference sequence). There are 13 residues in the CDR3. The ends lost 2 bases at V and 10 bases at J; junction bases unmatched: 4.

V is TRBV28 and J is TRBJ2-7, with TRBD2 identical over 7 bases. J lost 4 bases, V lost 7 bases, and 7 bases had no gene match. There are 13 residues in the CDR3. Germline-derived CDR1 and CDR2 are MDHEN and SYDVKM. CDR3 protein: CASKTGGRYEQYF. The CDR3 nucleotides are TGTGCCAGCAAAACGGGAGGACGGTACGAGCAGTACTTC.

This chain connects TRBV14 to TRBJ2-7; TRBD2 aligns across 7 bases. CDR1 is SGHDN and CDR2 is FVKESK in the germline V gene. V trimming: 6 bases; J trimming: 6 bases; junction bases outside the gene matches: 14. CDR3 size: 15 residues. The DNA of the CDR3 is TGTGCCAGCAGTCGAGCCGGGGGGACTCGCCTCGAGCAGTACTTC. Its protein product is CASSRAGGTRLEQYF.

The count of this clone is one. Other nucleotide sequences from this sample produce the same CDR3. This chain joins TRBV7-2 and TRBJ1-3, with TRBD1 matching 9 bases. J was trimmed by 7 bases and V by 1 base; bases with no gene match: 2. This CDR3 comprises 14 residues. Germline assignment: CDR1 SGHTA and CDR2 FQGNSA. Here the CDR3 reads CASSLGGTGNTIYF. In nucleotides, the CDR3 is TGTGCCAGCAGCTTAGGCGGGACAGGGAACACCATATATTTT. Together with reference TRBV7-2 and TRBJ1-3, the CDR3 gives the full variable domain: GAGVSQSPSNKVTEKGKDVELRCDPISGHTALYWYRQSLGQGLEFLIYFQGNSAPDKSGLPSDRFSAERTGGSVSTLTIQRTQQEDSAVYLCASSLGGTGNTIYFGEGSWLTVV.